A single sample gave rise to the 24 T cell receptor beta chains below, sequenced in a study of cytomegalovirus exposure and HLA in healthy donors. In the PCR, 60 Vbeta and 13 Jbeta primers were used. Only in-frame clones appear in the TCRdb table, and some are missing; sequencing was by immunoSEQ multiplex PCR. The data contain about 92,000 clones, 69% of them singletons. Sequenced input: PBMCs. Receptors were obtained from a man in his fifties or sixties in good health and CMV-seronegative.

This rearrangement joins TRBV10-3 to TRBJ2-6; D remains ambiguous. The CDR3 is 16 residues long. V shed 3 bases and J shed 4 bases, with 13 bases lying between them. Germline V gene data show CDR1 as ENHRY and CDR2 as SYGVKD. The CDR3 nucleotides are TGTGCCATCAGTGATGGGCTGACGGCCGGGGCCAACGTCCTGACTTTC. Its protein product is CAISDGLTAGANVLTF.

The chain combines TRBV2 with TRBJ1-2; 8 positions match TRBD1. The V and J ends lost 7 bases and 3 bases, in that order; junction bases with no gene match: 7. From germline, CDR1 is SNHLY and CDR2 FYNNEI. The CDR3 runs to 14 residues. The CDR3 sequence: CASKRDRNYYGYTF. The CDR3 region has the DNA TGTGCCAGCAAGAGGGACAGGAATTACTATGGCTACACCTTC.

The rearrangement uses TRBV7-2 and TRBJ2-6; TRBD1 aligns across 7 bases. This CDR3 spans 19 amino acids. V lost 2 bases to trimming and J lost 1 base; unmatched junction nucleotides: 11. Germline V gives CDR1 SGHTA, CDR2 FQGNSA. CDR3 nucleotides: TGTGCCAGCAGCTTATCCCTGCAGGGGGTACCGTCTGGGGCCAACGTCCTGACTTTC. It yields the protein CASSLSLQGVPSGANVLTF. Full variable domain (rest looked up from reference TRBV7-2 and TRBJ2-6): GAGVSQSPSNKVTEKGKDVELRCDPISGHTALYWYRQSLGQGLEFLIYFQGNSAPDKSGLPSDRFSAERTGGSVSTLTIQRTQQEDSAVYLCASSLSLQGVPSGANVLTFGAGSRLTVL.

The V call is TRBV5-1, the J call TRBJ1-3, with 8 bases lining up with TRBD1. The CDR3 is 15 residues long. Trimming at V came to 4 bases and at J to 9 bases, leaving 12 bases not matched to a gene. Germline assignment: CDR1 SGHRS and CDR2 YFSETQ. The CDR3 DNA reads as TGCGCCAGCAGCCCCCAAGGGACAGGCCAGGGCACCATATATTTT. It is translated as CASSPQGTGQGTIYF.

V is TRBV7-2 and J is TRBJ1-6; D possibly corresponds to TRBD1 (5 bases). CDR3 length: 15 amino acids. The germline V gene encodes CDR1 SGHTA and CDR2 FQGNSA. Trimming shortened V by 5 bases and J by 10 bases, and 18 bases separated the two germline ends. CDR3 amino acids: CASSRAGEEGSPLHF. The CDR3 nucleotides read TGTGCCAGCAGCCGTGCGGGGGAGGAGGGATCACCCCTCCACTTT.

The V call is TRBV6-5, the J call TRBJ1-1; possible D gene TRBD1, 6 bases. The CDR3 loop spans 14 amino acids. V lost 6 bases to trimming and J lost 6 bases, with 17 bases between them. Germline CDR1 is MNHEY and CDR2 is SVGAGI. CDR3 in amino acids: CASRWGHLFSEAFF. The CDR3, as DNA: TGTGCCAGCAGGTGGGGACACCTATTCTCTGAAGCTTTCTTT.

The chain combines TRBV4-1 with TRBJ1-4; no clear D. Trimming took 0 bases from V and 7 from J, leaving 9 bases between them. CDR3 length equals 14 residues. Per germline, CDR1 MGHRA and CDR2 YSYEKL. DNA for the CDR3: TGCGCCAGCAGCCAAGATCGACACGGTGAAAAACTGTTTTTT. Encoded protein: CASSQDRHGEKLFF.

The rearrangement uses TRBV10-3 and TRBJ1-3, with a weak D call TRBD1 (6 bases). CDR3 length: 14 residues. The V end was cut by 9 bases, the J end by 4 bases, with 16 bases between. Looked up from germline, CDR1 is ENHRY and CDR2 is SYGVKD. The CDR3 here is CAMRPQGQGNTIYF. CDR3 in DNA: TGTGCCATGAGACCACAGGGTCAAGGAAACACCATATATTTT.

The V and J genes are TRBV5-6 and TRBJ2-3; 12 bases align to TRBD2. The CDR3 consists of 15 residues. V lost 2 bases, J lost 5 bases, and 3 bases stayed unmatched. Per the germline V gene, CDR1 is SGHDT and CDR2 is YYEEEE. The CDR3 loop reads CASSFLAGGVDTQYF. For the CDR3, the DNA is TGTGCCAGCAGCTTCCTAGCGGGAGGGGTAGATACGCAGTATTTT.

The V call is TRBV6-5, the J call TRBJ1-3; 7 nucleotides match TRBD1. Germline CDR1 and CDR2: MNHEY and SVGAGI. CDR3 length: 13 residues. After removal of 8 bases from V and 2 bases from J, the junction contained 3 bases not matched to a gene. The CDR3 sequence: CASQQGTGNTIYF. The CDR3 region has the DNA TGTGCCAGCCAACAGGGGACTGGAAACACCATATATTTT.

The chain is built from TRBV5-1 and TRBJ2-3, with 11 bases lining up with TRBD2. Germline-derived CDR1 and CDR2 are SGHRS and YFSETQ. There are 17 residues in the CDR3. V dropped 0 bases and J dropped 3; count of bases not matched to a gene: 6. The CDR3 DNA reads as TGCGCCAGCAGCTTGGATCTTAGCGGGGGGGCGACAGATACGCAGTATTTT. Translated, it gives CASSLDLSGGATDTQYF.

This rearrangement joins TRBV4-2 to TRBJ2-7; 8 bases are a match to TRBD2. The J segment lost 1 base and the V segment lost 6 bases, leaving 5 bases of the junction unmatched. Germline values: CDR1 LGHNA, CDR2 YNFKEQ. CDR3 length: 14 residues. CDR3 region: CASSNSGNSYEQYF. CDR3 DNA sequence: TGTGCCAGCAGTAATAGCGGGAATTCCTACGAGCAGTACTTC.

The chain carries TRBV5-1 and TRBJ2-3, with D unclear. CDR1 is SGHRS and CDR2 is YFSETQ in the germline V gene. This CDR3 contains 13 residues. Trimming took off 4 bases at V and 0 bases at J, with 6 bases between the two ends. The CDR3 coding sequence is TGCGCCAGCAGCCCGGTGAGCACAGATACGCAGTATTTT. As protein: CASSPVSTDTQYF.

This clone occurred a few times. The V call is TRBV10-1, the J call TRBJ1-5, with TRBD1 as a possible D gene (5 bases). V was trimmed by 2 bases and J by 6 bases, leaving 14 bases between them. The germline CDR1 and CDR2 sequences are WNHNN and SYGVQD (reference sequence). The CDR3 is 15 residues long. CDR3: CASSEPAGLVQPQHF. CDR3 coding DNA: TGCGCCAGCAGTGAGCCGGCAGGGCTGGTTCAGCCCCAGCATTTT.

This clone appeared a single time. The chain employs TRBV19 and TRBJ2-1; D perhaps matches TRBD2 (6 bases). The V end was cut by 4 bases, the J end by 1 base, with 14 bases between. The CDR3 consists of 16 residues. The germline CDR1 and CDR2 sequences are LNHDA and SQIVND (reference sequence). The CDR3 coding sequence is TGTGCCAGTAGTACCCTATGGCGGGGATCCTACAATGAGCAGTTCTTC. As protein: CASSTLWRGSYNEQFF.

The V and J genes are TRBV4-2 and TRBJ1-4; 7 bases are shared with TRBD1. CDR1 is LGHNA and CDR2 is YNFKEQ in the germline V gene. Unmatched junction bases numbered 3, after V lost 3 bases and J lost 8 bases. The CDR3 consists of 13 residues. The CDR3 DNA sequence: TGTGCCAGCAGCCACGCAGGGGGGGAAAAACTGTTTTTT. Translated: CASSHAGGEKLFF.

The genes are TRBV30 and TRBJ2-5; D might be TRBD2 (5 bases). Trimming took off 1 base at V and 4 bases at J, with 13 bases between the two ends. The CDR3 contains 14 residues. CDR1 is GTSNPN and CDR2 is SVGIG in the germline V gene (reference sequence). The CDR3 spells CAWSDRGRLETQYF. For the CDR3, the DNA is TGTGCCTGGAGTGATCGGGGTCGTTTAGAGACCCAGTACTTC.

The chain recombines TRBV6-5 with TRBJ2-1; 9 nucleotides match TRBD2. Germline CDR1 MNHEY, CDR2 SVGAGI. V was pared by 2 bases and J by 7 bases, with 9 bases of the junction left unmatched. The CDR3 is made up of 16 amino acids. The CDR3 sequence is CASSYTSGWGGNEQFF. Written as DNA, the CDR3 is TGTGCCAGCAGTTACACTAGCGGGTGGGGCGGGAATGAGCAGTTCTTC.

CDR3 sequence reads: CASSFGTPYGSPLHF. CDR3 coding DNA: TGTGCCAGCAGCTTCGGGACTCCGTACGGTTCACCCCTCCACTTT. The chain employs TRBV7-9 and TRBJ1-6; possibly TRBD1 for D (5 bases). CDR1 is SEHNR and CDR2 is FQNEAQ in the germline V gene (reference sequence). V lost 3 bases, J lost 9 bases, and 15 bases lay in between. The CDR3 spans 15 residues.

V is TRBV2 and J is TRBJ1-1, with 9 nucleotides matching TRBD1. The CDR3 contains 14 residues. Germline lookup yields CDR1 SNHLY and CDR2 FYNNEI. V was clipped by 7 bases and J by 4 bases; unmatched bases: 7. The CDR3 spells CASNRDRESTEAFF. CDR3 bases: TGTGCCAGCAATAGGGACAGGGAGAGCACTGAAGCTTTCTTT.

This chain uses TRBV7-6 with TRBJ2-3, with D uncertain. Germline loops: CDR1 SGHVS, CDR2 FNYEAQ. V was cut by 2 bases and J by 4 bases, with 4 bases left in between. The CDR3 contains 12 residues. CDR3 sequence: CASSLFADTQYF. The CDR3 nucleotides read TGTGCCAGCAGCTTATTCGCAGATACGCAGTATTTT.

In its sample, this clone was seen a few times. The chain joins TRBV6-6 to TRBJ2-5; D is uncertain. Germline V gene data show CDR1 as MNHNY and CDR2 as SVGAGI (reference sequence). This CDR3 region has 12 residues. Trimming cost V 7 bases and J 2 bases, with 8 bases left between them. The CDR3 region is CASNSVQETQYF. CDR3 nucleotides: TGTGCCAGCAACTCCGTACAAGAGACCCAGTACTTC.

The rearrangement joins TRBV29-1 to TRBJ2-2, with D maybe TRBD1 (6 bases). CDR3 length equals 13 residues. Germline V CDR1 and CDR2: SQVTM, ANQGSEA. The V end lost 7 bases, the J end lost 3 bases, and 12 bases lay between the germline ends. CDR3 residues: CSGTWGHTGELFF. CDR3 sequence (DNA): TGCAGCGGGACCTGGGGGCACACCGGGGAGCTGTTTTTT.

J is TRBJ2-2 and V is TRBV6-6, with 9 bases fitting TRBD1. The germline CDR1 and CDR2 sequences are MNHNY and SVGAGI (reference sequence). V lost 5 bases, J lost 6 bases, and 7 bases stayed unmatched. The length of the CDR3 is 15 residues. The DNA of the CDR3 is TGTGCCAGCAGTATTCGACAGGGGGGGTCCGGGGAGCTGTTTTTT. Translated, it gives CASSIRQGGSGELFF.